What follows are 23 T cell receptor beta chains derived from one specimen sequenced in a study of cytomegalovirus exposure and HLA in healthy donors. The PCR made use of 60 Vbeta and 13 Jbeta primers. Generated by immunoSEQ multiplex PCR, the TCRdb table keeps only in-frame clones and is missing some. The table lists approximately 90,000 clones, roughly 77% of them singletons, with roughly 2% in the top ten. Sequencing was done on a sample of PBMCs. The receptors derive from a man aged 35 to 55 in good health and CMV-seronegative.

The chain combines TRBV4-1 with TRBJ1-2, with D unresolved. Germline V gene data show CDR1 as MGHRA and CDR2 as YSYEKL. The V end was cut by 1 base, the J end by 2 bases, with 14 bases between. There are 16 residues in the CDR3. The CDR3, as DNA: TGCGCCAGCAGCCAAGCGTCAGGTCTCGACAACTATGGCTACACCTTC. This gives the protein CASSQASGLDNYGYTF.

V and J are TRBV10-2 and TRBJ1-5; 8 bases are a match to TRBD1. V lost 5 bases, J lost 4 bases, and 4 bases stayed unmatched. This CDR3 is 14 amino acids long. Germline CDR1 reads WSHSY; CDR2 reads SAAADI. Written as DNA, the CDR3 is TGCGCCAGCAGTCGGACAGGGCCTAATCAGCCCCAGCATTTT. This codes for CASSRTGPNQPQHF.

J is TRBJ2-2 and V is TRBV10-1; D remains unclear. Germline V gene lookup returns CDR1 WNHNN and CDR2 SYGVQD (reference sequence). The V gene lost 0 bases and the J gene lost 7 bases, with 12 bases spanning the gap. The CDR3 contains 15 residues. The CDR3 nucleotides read TGCGCCAGCAGTGAGTCGAGTCTAGTGGGCGGGGAGCTGTTTTTT. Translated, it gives CASSESSLVGGELFF.

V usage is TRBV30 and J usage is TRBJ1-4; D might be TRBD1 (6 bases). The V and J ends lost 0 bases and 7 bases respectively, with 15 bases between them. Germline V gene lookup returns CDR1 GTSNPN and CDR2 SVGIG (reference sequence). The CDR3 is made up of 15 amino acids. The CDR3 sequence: CAWSVLKGVGEKLFF. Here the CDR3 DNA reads TGTGCCTGGAGTGTACTCAAGGGGGTGGGTGAAAAACTGTTTTTT.

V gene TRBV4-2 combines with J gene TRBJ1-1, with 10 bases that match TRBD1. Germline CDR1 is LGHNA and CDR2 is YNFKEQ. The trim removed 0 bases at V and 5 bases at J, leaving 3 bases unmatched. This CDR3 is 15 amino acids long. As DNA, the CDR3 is TGTGCCAGCAGCCAAGAGGGACAGGGGAGGACTGAAGCTTTCTTT. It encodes CASSQEGQGRTEAFF.

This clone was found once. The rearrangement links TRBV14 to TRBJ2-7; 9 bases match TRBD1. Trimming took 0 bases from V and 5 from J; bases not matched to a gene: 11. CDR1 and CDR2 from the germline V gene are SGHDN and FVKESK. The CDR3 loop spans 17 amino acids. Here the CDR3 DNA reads TGTGCCAGCAGCCAAGATCTTTTTAGGACAGGGGCGAACGAGCAGTACTTC. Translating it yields CASSQDLFRTGANEQYF.

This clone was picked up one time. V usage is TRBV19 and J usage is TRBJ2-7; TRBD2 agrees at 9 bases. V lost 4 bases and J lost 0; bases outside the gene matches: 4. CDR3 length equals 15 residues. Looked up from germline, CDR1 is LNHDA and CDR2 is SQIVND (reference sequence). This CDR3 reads CASSRISGSSYEQYF. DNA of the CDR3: TGTGCCAGTAGTAGGATTAGCGGGAGCTCCTACGAGCAGTACTTC.

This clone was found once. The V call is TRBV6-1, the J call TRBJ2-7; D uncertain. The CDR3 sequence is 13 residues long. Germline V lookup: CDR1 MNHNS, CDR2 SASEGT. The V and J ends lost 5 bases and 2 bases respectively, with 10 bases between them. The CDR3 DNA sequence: TGTGCCAGCAGTCTACAGAACGCCTACGAGCAGTACTTC. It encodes CASSLQNAYEQYF.

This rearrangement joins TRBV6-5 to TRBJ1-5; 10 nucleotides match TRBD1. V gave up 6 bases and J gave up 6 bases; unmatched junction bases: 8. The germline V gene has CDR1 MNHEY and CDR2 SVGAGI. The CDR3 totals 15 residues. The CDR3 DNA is TGTGCCAGCAGCCGGACAGGGGGGACGTTTCAGCCCCAGCATTTT. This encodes CASSRTGGTFQPQHF.

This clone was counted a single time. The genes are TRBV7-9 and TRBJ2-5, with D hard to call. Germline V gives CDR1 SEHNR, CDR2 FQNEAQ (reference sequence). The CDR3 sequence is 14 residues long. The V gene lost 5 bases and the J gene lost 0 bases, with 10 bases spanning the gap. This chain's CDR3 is CASSLYRDQETQYF. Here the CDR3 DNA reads TGTGCCAGCAGCCTATACCGGGACCAAGAGACCCAGTACTTC.

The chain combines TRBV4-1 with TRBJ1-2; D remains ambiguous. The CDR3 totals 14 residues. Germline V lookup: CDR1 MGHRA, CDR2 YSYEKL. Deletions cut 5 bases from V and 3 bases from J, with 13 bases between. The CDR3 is CASSGSGVYYGYTF. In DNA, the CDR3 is TGCGCCAGCAGCGGAAGCGGGGTTTACTATGGCTACACCTTC.

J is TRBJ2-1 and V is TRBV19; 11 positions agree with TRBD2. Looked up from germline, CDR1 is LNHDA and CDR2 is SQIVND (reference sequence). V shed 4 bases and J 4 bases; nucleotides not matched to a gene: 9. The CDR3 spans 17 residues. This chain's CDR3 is CASSTLTSGKNYNEQFF. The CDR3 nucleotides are TGTGCCAGTAGTACGTTGACTAGCGGGAAAAATTACAATGAGCAGTTCTTC. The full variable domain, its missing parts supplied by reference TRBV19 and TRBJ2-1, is DGGITQSPKYLFRKEGQNVTLSCEQNLNHDAMYWYRQDPGQGLRLIYYSQIVNDFQKGDIAEGYSVSREKKESFPLTVTSAQKNPTAFYLCASSTLTSGKNYNEQFFGPGTRLTVL.

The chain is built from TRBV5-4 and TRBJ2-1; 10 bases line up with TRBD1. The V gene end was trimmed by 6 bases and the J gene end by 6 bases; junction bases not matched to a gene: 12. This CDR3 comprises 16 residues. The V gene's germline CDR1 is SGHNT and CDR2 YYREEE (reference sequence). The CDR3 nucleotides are TGTGCCAGCACCACCCCCCTAAGACAGGGGGCCAATGAGCAGTTCTTC. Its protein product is CASTTPLRQGANEQFF. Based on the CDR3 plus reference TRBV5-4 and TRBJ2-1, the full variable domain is ETGVTQSPTHLIKTRGQQVTLRCSSQSGHNTVSWYQQALGQGPQFIFQYYREEENGRGNFPPRFSGLQFPNYSSELNVNALELDDSALYLCASTTPLRQGANEQFFGPGTRLTVL.

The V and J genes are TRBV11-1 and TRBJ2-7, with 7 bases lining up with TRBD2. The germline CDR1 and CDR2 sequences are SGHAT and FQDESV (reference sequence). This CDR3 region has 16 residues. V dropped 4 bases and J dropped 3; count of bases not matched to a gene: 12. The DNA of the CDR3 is TGTGCCAGCAGCTCGCCCCGGGGAGGGGCAGGCTACGAGCAGTACTTC. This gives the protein CASSSPRGGAGYEQYF.

CDR3 sequence: CASSSFGGSSYNEQFF. The CDR3 region has the DNA TGCGCCAGCAGCTCCTTCGGGGGGAGCTCCTACAATGAGCAGTTCTTC. This chain connects TRBV5-1 to TRBJ2-1; 7 bases map to TRBD2. Germline lookup yields CDR1 SGHRS and CDR2 YFSETQ. Unmatched junction bases numbered 6, after V lost 3 bases and J lost 0 bases. CDR3 length: 16 residues.

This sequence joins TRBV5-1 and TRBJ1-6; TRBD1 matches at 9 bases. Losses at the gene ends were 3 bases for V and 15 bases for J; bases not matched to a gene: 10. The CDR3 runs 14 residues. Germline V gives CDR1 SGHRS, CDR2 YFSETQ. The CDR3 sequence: CASSSGTGSEDLHF. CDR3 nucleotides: TGCGCCAGCAGCTCAGGGACAGGGAGCGAGGACCTCCACTTT.

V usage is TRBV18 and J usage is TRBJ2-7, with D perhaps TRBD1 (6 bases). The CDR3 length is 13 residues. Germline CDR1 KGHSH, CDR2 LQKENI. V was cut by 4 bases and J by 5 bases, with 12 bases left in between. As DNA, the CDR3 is TGTGCCAGCTCACTAAGGGCAGGGGACGAGCAGTACTTC. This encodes CASSLRAGDEQYF. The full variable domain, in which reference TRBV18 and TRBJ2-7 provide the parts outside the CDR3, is NAGVMQNPRHLVRRRGQEARLRCSPMKGHSHVYWYRQLPEEGLKFMVYLQKENIIDESGMPKERFSAEFPKEGPSILRIQQVVRGDSAAYFCASSLRAGDEQYFGPGTRLTVT.

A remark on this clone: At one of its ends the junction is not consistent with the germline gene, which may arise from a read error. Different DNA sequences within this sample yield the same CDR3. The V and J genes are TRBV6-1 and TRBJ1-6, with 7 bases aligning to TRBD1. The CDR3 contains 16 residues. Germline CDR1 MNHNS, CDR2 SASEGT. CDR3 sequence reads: CASSEDTGAYNSPLHF. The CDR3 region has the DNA TGTGCCAGCAGTGAAGACACAGGGGCTTATAATTCCCCCCTCCACTTT.

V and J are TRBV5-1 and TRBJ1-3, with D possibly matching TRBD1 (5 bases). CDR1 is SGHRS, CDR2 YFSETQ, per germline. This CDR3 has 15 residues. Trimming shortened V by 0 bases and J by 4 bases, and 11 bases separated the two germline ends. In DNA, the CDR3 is TGCGCCAGCAGCTTGGGTGGCGGGGACGGAAACACCATATATTTT. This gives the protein CASSLGGGDGNTIYF. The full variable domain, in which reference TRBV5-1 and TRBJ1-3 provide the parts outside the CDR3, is KAGVTQTPRYLIKTRGQQVTLSCSPISGHRSVSWYQQTPGQGLQFLFEYFSETQRNKGNFPGRFSGRQFSNSRSEMNVSTLELGDSALYLCASSLGGGDGNTIYFGEGSWLTVV.

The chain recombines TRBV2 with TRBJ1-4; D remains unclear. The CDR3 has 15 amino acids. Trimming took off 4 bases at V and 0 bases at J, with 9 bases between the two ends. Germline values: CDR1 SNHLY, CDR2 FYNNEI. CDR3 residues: CASSGRSATNEKLFF. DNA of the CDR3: TGTGCCAGCAGTGGGAGGAGTGCAACTAATGAAAAACTGTTTTTT. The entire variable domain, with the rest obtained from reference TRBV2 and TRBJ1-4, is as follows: EPEVTQTPSHQVTQMGQEVILRCVPISNHLYFYWYRQILGQKVEFLVSFYNNEISEKSEIFDDQFSVERPDGSNFTLKIRSTKLEDSAMYFCASSGRSATNEKLFFGSGTQLSVL.

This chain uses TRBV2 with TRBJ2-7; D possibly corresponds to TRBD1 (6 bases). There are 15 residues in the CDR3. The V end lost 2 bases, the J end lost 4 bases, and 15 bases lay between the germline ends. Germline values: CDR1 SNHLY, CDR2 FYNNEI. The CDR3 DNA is TGTGCCAGCAGTGAAACAGGGAGTAGGAATTACGAGCAGTACTTC. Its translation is CASSETGSRNYEQYF. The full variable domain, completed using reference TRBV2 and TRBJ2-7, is EPEVTQTPSHQVTQMGQEVILRCVPISNHLYFYWYRQILGQKVEFLVSFYNNEISEKSEIFDDQFSVERPDGSNFTLKIRSTKLEDSAMYFCASSETGSRNYEQYFGPGTRLTVT.

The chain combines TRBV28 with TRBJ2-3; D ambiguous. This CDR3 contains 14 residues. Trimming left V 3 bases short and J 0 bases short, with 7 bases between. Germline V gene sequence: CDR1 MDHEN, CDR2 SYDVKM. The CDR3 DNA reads TGTGCCAGCAGTTTCCGAGTAAGCACAGATACGCAGTATTTT. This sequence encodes CASSFRVSTDTQYF.

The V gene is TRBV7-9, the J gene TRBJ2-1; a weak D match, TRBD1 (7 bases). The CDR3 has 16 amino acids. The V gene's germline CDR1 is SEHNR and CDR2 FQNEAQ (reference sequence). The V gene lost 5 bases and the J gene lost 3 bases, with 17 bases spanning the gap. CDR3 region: CASSPPGGSVYNEQFF. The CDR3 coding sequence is TGTGCCAGCAGCCCCCCAGGGGGGAGCGTCTACAATGAGCAGTTCTTC.